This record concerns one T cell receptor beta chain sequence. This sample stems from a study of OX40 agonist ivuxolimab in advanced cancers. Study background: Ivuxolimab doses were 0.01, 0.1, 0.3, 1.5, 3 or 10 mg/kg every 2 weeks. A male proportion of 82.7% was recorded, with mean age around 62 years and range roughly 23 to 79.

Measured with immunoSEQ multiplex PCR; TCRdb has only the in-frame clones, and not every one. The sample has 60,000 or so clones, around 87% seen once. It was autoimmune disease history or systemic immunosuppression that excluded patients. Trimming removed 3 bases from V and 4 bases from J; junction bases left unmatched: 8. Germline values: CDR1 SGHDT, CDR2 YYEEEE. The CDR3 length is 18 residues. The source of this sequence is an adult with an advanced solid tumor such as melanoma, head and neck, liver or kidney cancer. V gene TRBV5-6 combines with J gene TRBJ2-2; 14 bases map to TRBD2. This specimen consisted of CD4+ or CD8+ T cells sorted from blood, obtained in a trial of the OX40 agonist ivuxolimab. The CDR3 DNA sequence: TGTGCCAGCAGCTCCCGACTAGCGGGGGGGCTTGGCACCGGGGAGCTGTTTTTT. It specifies CASSSRLAGGLGTGELFF.